This entry lists 14 T cell receptor beta chains sequenced from one sample in a study of blood T cells in healthy people across ages. Using a J-beta primer mix together with a sample-barcoded 5' primer, a second PCR was run for about 7 to 12 cycles. TCRdb ran MiXCR on the 5' RACE reads and lists one entry per CDR3 protein. The sample comprises 600,000 to 1,000,000 distinct CDR3 sequences, nearly 60% of which are singletons, and about 20% rests with the top ten. What was sequenced was blood. Source of these receptors: a man in his thirties or forties in good health.

This chain joins TRBV7-2 and TRBJ1-1, with a tentative D call TRBD1 (5 bases). V dropped 5 bases and J dropped 4 bases, with 17 bases sitting between them. Germline V gene data show CDR1 as SGHTA and CDR2 as FQGNSA. The length of the CDR3 is 15 residues. CDR3 region: CASSQTTGLGTEAFF. In nucleotides, the CDR3 is TGTGCCAGCAGCCAGACGACGGGACTCGGCACTGAAGCTTTCTTT. The full variable domain, in which reference TRBV7-2 and TRBJ1-1 provide the parts outside the CDR3, is GAGVSQSPSNKVTEKGKDVELRCDPISGHTALYWYRQSLGQGLEFLIYFQGNSAPDKSGLPSDRFSAERTGGSVSTLTIQRTQQEDSAVYLCASSQTTGLGTEAFFGQGTRLTVV.

This chain uses TRBV20-1 with TRBJ2-1; D is possibly TRBD1 or TRBD2 (5 bases each). Germline lookup yields CDR1 DFQATT and CDR2 SNEGSKA (reference sequence). This CDR3 comprises 15 residues. The ends were cut back, 5 bases at V and 10 bases at J, with 24 bases in the middle. DNA for the CDR3: TGCAGTGCTGACACTCAACTGGGGGTTAATTCCGAGCAGTTCTTC. Amino acid sequence: CSADTQLGVNSEQFF.

The chain joins TRBV7-2 to TRBJ2-5; 7 bases fit TRBD2. The CDR3 sequence is 13 residues long. With V trimmed by 5 bases and J by 4 bases, 4 bases remained unmatched. Germline CDR1 and CDR2: SGHTA and FQGNSA. The CDR3 DNA reads TGTGCCAGCAGCCCAGGGAGGGGAGAGACCCAGTACTTC. This encodes CASSPGRGETQYF.

The chain has TRBV12-3 or TRBV12-4 and TRBJ2-3; 10 nucleotides line up with TRBD2. Trimming at V came to 2 bases and at J to 5 bases, leaving 7 bases not matched to a gene. The CDR3 length is 16 residues. CDR3 residues: CASSLWRLAGVDTQYF. The CDR3 DNA reads as TGTGCCAGCAGTTTATGGCGTCTAGCGGGAGTAGATACGCAGTATTTT.

V and J are TRBV6-5 and TRBJ2-5; D perhaps matches TRBD2 (5 bases). This CDR3 has 12 amino acids. Trimming left V 5 bases short and J 5 bases short, with 9 bases between. Germline-derived CDR1 and CDR2 are MNHEY and SVGAGI. The CDR3 DNA sequence: TGTGCCAGCAGTACTAGTGCGGAGACCCAGTACTTC. It encodes CASSTSAETQYF.

V gene TRBV14 combines with J gene TRBJ2-5; no clear D. The CDR3 runs 15 residues. The V gene's germline CDR1 is SGHDN and CDR2 FVKESK. Trimming stripped 2 bases from V and 11 bases from J, with 21 bases between. CDR3 sequence (DNA): TGTGCCAGCAGCCAATTGCCGCAGAGTAAAGATGAGCAGTACTTC. Encoded protein: CASSQLPQSKDEQYF. The variable domain in full, completed from reference TRBV14 and TRBJ2-5, reads EAGVTQFPSHSVIEKGQTVTLRCDPISGHDNLYWYRRVMGKEIKFLLHFVKESKQDESGMPNNRFLAERTGGTYSTLKVQPAELEDSGVYFCASSQLPQSKDEQYFGPGTRLLVL.

The rearrangement joins TRBV12-3 or TRBV12-4 to TRBJ2-7; 8 bases fit TRBD2. The CDR3 covers 15 residues. J gave up 5 bases and V 6 bases, and 12 bases lay outside the gene matches. CDR3 region: CASSAPAGGRDEQYF. CDR3 sequence (DNA): TGTGCCAGCAGCGCCCCGGCGGGAGGTCGGGACGAGCAGTACTTC.

Regarding this clonotype: With a much larger clone just one base away, this may be a read error. The chain couples TRBV2 to TRBJ2-1; D is undetermined. Germline V gene lookup returns CDR1 SNHLY and CDR2 FYNNEI. The CDR3 contains 11 residues. V lost 2 bases to trimming and J lost 8 bases, with 4 bases between them. CDR3 in amino acids: CASSEYDEQFF. The DNA for the CDR3 is TGTGCCAGCAGTGAATACGATGAGCAGTTCTTC. Supplemented by reference TRBV2 and TRBJ2-1, the full variable domain reads EPEVTQTPSHQVTQMGQEVILRCVPISNHLYFYWYRQILGQKVEFLVSFYNNEISEKSEIFDDQFSVERPDGSNFTLKIRSTKLEDSAMYFCASSEYDEQFFGPGTRLTVL.

This clonotype showed up many times. V and J are TRBV4-2 and TRBJ2-1; 9 bases are shared with TRBD2. Looked up from germline, CDR1 is LGHNA and CDR2 is YNFKEQ. Losses at the gene ends were 0 bases for V and 10 bases for J; bases not matched to a gene: 4. This CDR3 spans 14 amino acids. The CDR3 DNA reads as TGTGCCAGCAGCCAAGATCTAGCGGGGAGAGAGCAGTTCTTC. Its translation: CASSQDLAGREQFF.

This clonotype showed up just a few times. The gene calls are TRBV9 and TRBJ1-2; 7 positions agree with TRBD1. Germline lookup yields CDR1 SGDLS and CDR2 YYNGEE. This CDR3 has 16 residues. The V gene end was trimmed by 4 bases and the J gene end by 1 base; junction bases not matched to a gene: 10. CDR3 protein: CASSPGTEPFNYGYTF. Written as DNA, the CDR3 is TGTGCCAGCAGCCCCGGGACAGAGCCTTTTAACTATGGCTACACCTTC.

The CDR3 region has the DNA TGTGCCATCAGTGAACGGGACAGGGGAAGAACTGGGGCCAACGTCCTGACTTTC. It specifies CAISERDRGRTGANVLTF. The V and J genes are TRBV10-3 and TRBJ2-6; 10 nucleotides align to TRBD1. Germline trimming cut 3 bases from V and 2 bases from J; bases unmatched to any gene: 7. Germline CDR1 is ENHRY and CDR2 is SYGVKD. The CDR3 consists of 18 residues.

The rearrangement uses TRBV13 and TRBJ1-2, with D tentatively TRBD1 (5 bases). CDR1 is PRHDT and CDR2 is FYEKMQ in the germline V gene (reference sequence). This CDR3 has 15 residues. V lost 5 bases and J lost 5, with 18 bases in between. The chain's CDR3 is CASSPRLQGRYGYTF. Written as DNA, the CDR3 is TGTGCCAGCAGCCCTAGACTGCAGGGTCGGTATGGCTACACCTTC.

There are a few counts of this clonotype. The chain carries TRBV28 and TRBJ1-2; 7 bases map to TRBD1. Germline CDR1 is MDHEN and CDR2 is SYDVKM. The CDR3 extends over 15 amino acids. V dropped 5 bases and J dropped 5; count of bases not matched to a gene: 11. CDR3: CASSPASGQQYGYTF. The CDR3 DNA reads as TGTGCCAGCAGTCCGGCATCGGGACAGCAATATGGCTACACCTTC.

The chain links TRBV4-1 to TRBJ2-5; possibly TRBD1 or TRBD2 for D (6 bases each). Germline-derived CDR1 and CDR2 are MGHRA and YSYEKL. There are 15 residues in the CDR3. Trimming stripped 4 bases from V and 4 bases from J, with 16 bases between. CDR3 bases: TGCGCCAGCAGCCTCAAGGGGGGCGGCAGAGAGACCCAGTACTTC. Translated: CASSLKGGGRETQYF.